What follows describes a single TCR beta chain. As yet, its antigen is unknown. CDR1 SNHLY and CDR2 FYNNEI come from the germline V gene. This CDR3 spans 14 amino acids. Trimming removed 4 bases at V and 11 bases at J, with 20 bases between. This sample is part of a study of cytomegalovirus exposure and HLA in healthy donors. Overall study results and limits: Researchers reported in a later analysis that common viral pathogens appeared linked to several top clusters.

The primer mix had 60 Vbeta and 13 Jbeta primers. The data were produced by immunoSEQ multiplex PCR, yet TCRdb's version contains in-frame clones alone and is incomplete. The sample shows roughly 190,000 clones, just over 75% of them seen only once. The TCR comes from a woman aged 25-40 years in good health and CMV-seropositive. This chain connects TRBV2 to TRBJ1-1, with a weak D call TRBD1 (6 bases). The material sequenced was PBMCs. The CDR3 here is CASSALVFLGAAFF. CDR3 nucleotide sequence: TGTGCCAGCAGTGCCCTCGTTTTTTTGGGGGCCGCTTTCTTT.